The 18 T cell receptor beta chains below all came from one sample that was sequenced in a study of blood T cells in healthy people across ages. A sample-barcoded 5' primer and a J-beta primer mix were used in a second PCR of roughly 7 to 12 cycles. TCRdb passed the 5' RACE reads through MiXCR, listing each CDR3 protein once. The table lists some 1 million distinct CDR3 sequences, under 55% of them singletons. Material: blood. Receptors originate from a woman in her sixties or seventies in good health.

The CDR3 protein is CASSKGASGSFSSYEQYF. In DNA, the CDR3 is TGTGCCAGCAGCAAAGGAGCTAGCGGGAGTTTTAGCTCCTACGAGCAGTACTTC. The chain carries TRBV21-1 and TRBJ2-7; the table assigns TRBD2, which was not confirmed against the DNA. TRBV21-1 is designated a pseudogene. This CDR3 region has 18 residues.

This clonotype was counted a few times. The genes are TRBV14 and TRBJ1-2, with D possibly being TRBD1 (6 bases). The V end lost 0 bases, the J end lost 5 bases, and 10 bases lay between the germline ends. The CDR3 totals 14 residues. Germline V gives CDR1 SGHDN, CDR2 FVKESK. The DNA for the CDR3 is TGTGCCAGCAGCCAAGATCTAGGGGGATATGGCTACACCTTC. Its protein product is CASSQDLGGYGYTF.

V is TRBV18 and J is TRBJ2-5; D might be TRBD1 (6 bases). CDR1 and CDR2 (germline): KGHSH, LQKENI. CDR3 size: 12 residues. Trimming left V 8 bases short and J 4 bases short, with 11 bases between. The CDR3 region has the DNA TGTGCCAGCACATCAGGGGCAGAGACCCAGTACTTC. The encoded protein is CASTSGAETQYF. The entire variable domain, with the rest obtained from reference TRBV18 and TRBJ2-5, is as follows: NAGVMQNPRHLVRRRGQEARLRCSPMKGHSHVYWYRQLPEEGLKFMVYLQKENIIDESGMPKERFSAEFPKEGPSILRIQQVVRGDSAAYFCASTSGAETQYFGPGTRLLVL.

CDR3 sequence (DNA): TGCAGTGCCGGACAGGGCCTCTTAAATTCACCCCTCCACTTT. Amino acids: CSAGQGLLNSPLHF. This sequence joins TRBV20-1 and TRBJ1-6; 8 bases map to TRBD1. Germline CDR1 reads DFQATT; CDR2 reads SNEGSKA (reference sequence). V gave up 6 bases and J gave up 7 bases; unmatched junction bases: 8. The CDR3 sequence is 14 residues long.

This sequence joins TRBV29-1 and TRBJ2-5; D is perhaps TRBD2 (6 bases). The germline V and J ends were trimmed by 6 bases and 2 bases, with 19 bases remaining between them. Germline assignment: CDR1 SQVTM and CDR2 ANQGSEA. The CDR3 contains 15 residues. In DNA form, the CDR3 reads TGCAGCGTCGGGGGTGACAGAATAAGTCAAGAGACCCAGTACTTC. It translates to CSVGGDRISQETQYF.

The chain links TRBV28 to TRBJ2-4; D gene unclear. The CDR3 sequence is 11 residues long. Germline V gene data show CDR1 as MDHEN and CDR2 as SYDVKM. With 6 bases removed from V and 13 bases from J, the gap between germline ends came to 13 bases. For the CDR3, the DNA is TGTGCCAGCAGCCCGACTCGAGAGCAGTACTTC. Translation gives CASSPTREQYF.

This clonotype was seen more than once but under ten times. This rearrangement joins TRBV20-1 to TRBJ1-2; a possible D gene is TRBD1 (6 bases). The CDR3 is 14 amino acids. V lost 1 base, J lost 3 bases, and 12 bases lay in between. CDR1 is DFQATT, CDR2 SNEGSKA, per germline (reference sequence). CDR3 bases: TGCAGTGCTAGAGCCCAGACAGGCGACTATGGCTACACCTTC. It translates to CSARAQTGDYGYTF.

The chain recombines TRBV20-1 with TRBJ2-1; D is ambiguous. V lost 2 bases, J lost 7 bases, and 12 bases lay in between. Germline CDR1 and CDR2: DFQATT and SNEGSKA (reference sequence). CDR3 length: 13 residues. The CDR3 loop reads CSARSESRNEQFF. CDR3 coding DNA: TGCAGTGCTAGATCCGAATCAAGGAATGAGCAGTTCTTC.

The J gene is TRBJ2-1, the V gene TRBV18; 7 bases map to TRBD2. Trimming removed 4 bases from V and 2 bases from J; junction bases left unmatched: 11. Germline CDR1 is KGHSH and CDR2 is LQKENI. This CDR3 is built from 17 residues. The CDR3 here is CASSQSLGGLTYNEQFF. CDR3 nucleotide sequence: TGTGCCAGCTCACAATCTTTGGGAGGGCTAACCTACAATGAGCAGTTCTTC. The variable domain in full, completed from reference TRBV18 and TRBJ2-1, reads NAGVMQNPRHLVRRRGQEARLRCSPMKGHSHVYWYRQLPEEGLKFMVYLQKENIIDESGMPKERFSAEFPKEGPSILRIQQVVRGDSAAYFCASSQSLGGLTYNEQFFGPGTRLTVL.

This clonotype was found a few times. The CDR3 DNA is TGTGCCAGCAGCTCCCTGAGGGGGGCGGGGTATGGCTACACCTTC. Residues: CASSSLRGAGYGYTF. The J gene is TRBJ1-2, the V gene TRBV27, with D perhaps TRBD1 (6 bases). The germline V gene encodes CDR1 MNHEY and CDR2 SMNVEV (reference sequence). Trimming pared 6 bases from V and 5 bases from J, leaving 19 bases between. The CDR3 contains 15 residues.

The chain joins TRBV3-1 to TRBJ2-3; 7 bases agree with TRBD2. CDR1 is LGHDT, CDR2 YNNKEL, per germline (reference sequence). The CDR3 is made up of 16 amino acids. The ends lost 4 bases at V and 2 bases at J; junction bases unmatched: 9. The DNA for the CDR3 is TGTGCCAGCAGCCCCGGGACTACCAAGCTCACAGATACGCAGTATTTT. Translating it yields CASSPGTTKLTDTQYF.

The gene calls are TRBV5-1 and TRBJ2-1, with D possibly being TRBD2 (5 bases). The germline gives CDR1 SGHRS, CDR2 YFSETQ. Deletions cut 4 bases from V and 0 bases from J, with 11 bases between. The CDR3 is 15 residues long. CDR3 region: CASSPEDFSYNEQFF. CDR3 bases: TGCGCCAGCAGCCCAGAGGACTTCTCCTACAATGAGCAGTTCTTC.

The chain recombines TRBV20-1 with TRBJ2-3; D is possibly TRBD1 or TRBD2 (5 bases each). Germline V gives CDR1 DFQATT, CDR2 SNEGSKA (reference sequence). V shed 0 bases and J shed 5 bases, with 15 bases lying between them. There are 15 residues in the CDR3. CDR3 protein: CSARDDRGPEDTQYF. In DNA form, the CDR3 reads TGCAGTGCTAGAGATGACCGGGGACCCGAAGATACGCAGTATTTT.

This rearrangement joins TRBV4-2 to TRBJ2-7; a weak D match, TRBD1 (6 bases). The length of the CDR3 is 17 residues. Trimming stripped 5 bases from V and 0 bases from J, with 20 bases between. Germline CDR1 reads LGHNA; CDR2 reads YNFKEQ. The CDR3 is CASSARTDRTDSYEQYF. The CDR3 DNA reads as TGTGCCAGCAGCGCCCGGACGGACAGAACAGACTCCTACGAGCAGTACTTC.

The count of this clonotype is one. V usage is TRBV6-6 and J usage is TRBJ1-1; no clear D. The CDR3 is made up of 11 amino acids. The germline V gene encodes CDR1 MNHNY and CDR2 SVGAGI (reference sequence). The germline V and J ends were trimmed by 5 bases and 5 bases, with 6 bases remaining between them. The CDR3 sequence: CASSPVTEAFF. In DNA, the CDR3 is TGTGCCAGCAGTCCCGTAACTGAAGCTTTCTTT.

This clonotype came up a few times. The CDR3 protein is CASRWVTDTQYF. CDR3 coding DNA: TGCGCCAGCAGATGGGTGACAGATACGCAGTATTTT. This sequence joins TRBV10-2 and TRBJ2-3; D ambiguous. This CDR3 comprises 12 residues. Looked up from germline, CDR1 is WSHSY and CDR2 is SAAADI. V lost 6 bases to trimming and J lost 3 bases, with 7 bases between them.

In the case of this clonotype: This could be a read error, since a much larger clone is one nucleotide away. The rearrangement links TRBV29-1 to TRBJ2-3; the D gene could be TRBD1 or TRBD2 (5 bases each). The CDR3 has 13 amino acids. Germline V gene lookup returns CDR1 SQVTM and CDR2 ANQGSEA. The CDR3 DNA reads as TGCAACGTTGTTTTGTGGGGGACAGATACGCAGTATTTT. It encodes CNVVLWGTDTQYF.

This clonotype has ten or more counts. The genes are TRBV5-6 and TRBJ2-5; TRBD2 agrees at 7 bases. The CDR3 runs 17 residues. The V and J ends lost 2 bases and 12 bases, in that order; junction bases with no gene match: 22. CDR1 is SGHDT and CDR2 is YYEEEE in the germline V gene. This CDR3 reads CASSFSLTGLRREFEYF. The CDR3 DNA is TGTGCCAGCAGCTTCTCGCTGACCGGACTACGGCGGGAGTTTGAGTACTTC.